The present TCR beta chain was sequenced within a study of T cells in tumors after PD-1 blockade. Overall study context: Each patient got pembrolizumab 200 mg every 3 weeks or cemiplimab 350 mg every 2 weeks. Some patients also took daily vismodegib 150 mg during anti-PD-1 treatment.

Template: tumor biopsy or peripheral blood genomic DNA, 616-6,004 ng per sample. Per the germline V gene, CDR1 is SGHRS and CDR2 is YFSETQ. The V and J ends lost 3 bases and 4 bases respectively, with 18 bases between them. The CDR3 has 16 residues. Clones were sequenced by immunoSEQ multiplex PCR, and TCRdb holds only the in-frame ones, with some missing. In the table there are more than 45,000 clones, around 85% of which are singletons. The origin of this receptor is a human donor with advanced basal cell or squamous cell carcinoma (not recorded which). The starting material was PBMCs, obtained before anti-PD-1 therapy. The gene calls are TRBV5-1 and TRBJ2-3, with D tentatively TRBD2 (6 bases). The CDR3 nucleotides read TGCGCCAGCAGCTCTGGAGGGAGTCGCCGGGCAGATACGCAGTATTTT. This encodes CASSSGGSRRADTQYF.